What follows are 24 T cell receptor beta chains derived from one specimen sequenced in a study of monozygotic twins with inflammatory bowel disease. Using the 5' RACE reads, TCRdb records one entry per CDR3 protein without DNA. The repertoire table contains fewer than 550,000 distinct CDR3 sequences. Material: blood. These receptors originate from a human donor with ulcerative colitis or Crohn's disease, or a healthy co-twin of an affected twin (not recorded which).

This sequence joins TRBV18 and TRBJ2-5; checking the TCRdb D call of TRBD2 is not possible without DNA. Germline CDR1 KGHSH, CDR2 LQKENI. The CDR3 consists of 19 residues. CDR3 protein: CASSPVTGRAVSRQETQYF.

This sequence joins TRBV12-3 or TRBV12-4 and TRBJ1-1; TCRdb proposes TRBD1, but this gene call is untestable without DNA. The CDR3 runs to 15 residues. Here the CDR3 reads CASSFKGARDTEAFF.

The chain uses TRBV5-1 and TRBJ2-7; TCRdb gives TRBD1 as the D gene, but with no DNA this cannot be confirmed. The CDR3 runs 21 residues. Germline V gene lookup returns CDR1 SGHRS and CDR2 YFSETQ. CDR3: CASSFLLWGHDRNPSYYEQYF.

The CDR3 spells CASSYSIGQATGEKLFF. This rearrangement joins TRBV6-5 to TRBJ1-4; the D gene TCRdb calls, TRBD1, cannot be checked with no DNA. This CDR3 is 17 amino acids long. Germline assignment: CDR1 MNHEY and CDR2 SVGAGI.

J is TRBJ2-1 and V is TRBV7-9; TCRdb returns TRBD1, unconfirmable since there is no DNA. The CDR3 covers 12 residues. Looked up from germline, CDR1 is SEHNR and CDR2 is FQNEAQ (reference sequence). The CDR3 sequence is CASSTDRVLLFF.

The chain is built from TRBV19 and TRBJ2-3. The germline gives CDR1 LNHDA, CDR2 SQIVND (reference sequence). The CDR3 has 13 amino acids. The CDR3 region is CASMGLAADTQYF.

V and J are TRBV20-1 and TRBJ2-1; TCRdb proposes TRBD2, but this gene call is untestable without DNA. Germline assignment: CDR1 DFQATT and CDR2 SNEGSKA (reference sequence). This CDR3 is built from 14 residues. CDR3 sequence reads: CSALAGGLYNEQFF.

The chain carries TRBV4-2 and TRBJ1-1. Germline CDR1 is LGHNA and CDR2 is YNFKEQ. This CDR3 spans 15 amino acids. CDR3 amino acids: CASSQVITMNTEAFF.

The V gene is TRBV7-2, the J gene TRBJ2-7. CDR1 and CDR2 from the germline V gene are SGHTA and FQGNSA. This CDR3 is built from 15 residues. CDR3 residues: CASSSSGDSSYEQYF.

J is TRBJ2-1 and V is TRBV11-2; there is no DNA to check the TCRdb D call of TRBD2. Germline V gene sequence: CDR1 SGHAT, CDR2 FQNNGV. CDR3 size: 16 residues. The CDR3 here is CASSLAGGGPQGEQFF.

The rearrangement joins TRBV5-1 to TRBJ2-7; TCRdb outputs TRBD1, but without DNA this stays unchecked. In germline, CDR1 is SGHRS, CDR2 YFSETQ. This CDR3 contains 16 residues. CDR3 loop: CASSLARTGWGYEQYF.

The chain joins TRBV20-1 to TRBJ2-5; without DNA, the TCRdb call of TRBD2 cannot be checked. Per the germline V gene, CDR1 is DFQATT and CDR2 is SNEGSKA (reference sequence). The CDR3 totals 14 residues. The CDR3 sequence is CSATTSAELETQYF.

J is TRBJ2-5 and V is TRBV27; the TCRdb D gene call, TRBD2, has no DNA to confirm it. CDR1 and CDR2 from the germline V gene are MNHEY and SMNVEV (reference sequence). The length of the CDR3 is 15 residues. CDR3: CASSLALGPRETQYF.

This CDR3 is CASSLTGTGDRRGYTF. The chain couples TRBV7-9 to TRBJ1-2; the TCRdb D gene call, TRBD1, has no DNA to confirm it. The length of the CDR3 is 16 residues. Germline V gene data show CDR1 as SEHNR and CDR2 as FQNEAQ (reference sequence).

The chain has TRBV5-1 and TRBJ2-5; TCRdb selects TRBD2, and the lack of DNA leaves this call unchecked. Germline assignment: CDR1 SGHRS and CDR2 YFSETQ. The CDR3 extends over 16 amino acids. CDR3 region: CASSLGGGGALETQYF.

The chain is built from TRBV5-1 and TRBJ2-1; TCRdb's D gene call, TRBD2, goes unchecked for lack of DNA. This CDR3 is built from 14 residues. CDR1 and CDR2 (germline): SGHRS, YFSETQ. The CDR3 region is CASTGGLAGNEQFF.

V gene TRBV4-3 combines with J gene TRBJ2-1. This CDR3 has 15 residues. Germline CDR1 reads LGHNA; CDR2 reads YSLEER. CDR3 region: CASSQELNSWDEQFF.

The chain combines TRBV5-6 with TRBJ1-2. Per germline, CDR1 SGHDT and CDR2 YYEEEE. CDR3 length: 15 residues. CDR3 sequence reads: CASSFYSGRAYGYTF.

The chain couples TRBV20-1 to TRBJ1-1; TCRdb calls TRBD1, which cannot be checked without DNA. The CDR3 runs to 12 residues. Germline CDR1 and CDR2: DFQATT and SNEGSKA (reference sequence). The CDR3 loop is CSARNIGPGSLF.

The chain couples TRBV5-1 to TRBJ2-7; TCRdb indicates TRBD2, and absent DNA this call remains unverified. Germline V CDR1 and CDR2: SGHRS, YFSETQ. The CDR3 extends over 15 amino acids. CDR3 region: CASSFSGLLSYEQYF.

CDR3 in amino acids: CASSYSGEYSGNTIYF. This chain connects TRBV6-5 to TRBJ1-3; TCRdb calls TRBD1, which cannot be checked without DNA. From germline, CDR1 is MNHEY and CDR2 SVGAGI. This CDR3 is 16 amino acids long.

This chain connects TRBV12-3 or TRBV12-4 to TRBJ1-1. The CDR3 has 15 amino acids. The CDR3 here is CASSFYGSRNTEAFF.

CDR3 sequence reads: CASSQDLTTDEQYF. The V call is TRBV4-3, the J call TRBJ2-7. The germline V gene encodes CDR1 LGHNA and CDR2 YSLEER. This CDR3 spans 14 amino acids.

This chain links TRBV28 with TRBJ2-1; TCRdb reports TRBD2, a call that lacks DNA to check it against. Germline lookup yields CDR1 MDHEN and CDR2 SYDVKM. There are 15 residues in the CDR3. CDR3 residues: CASSGTSGAYNEQFF.